This passage covers 28 T cell receptor beta chains from one sample sequenced in a study of post-analysis software for immune sequencing data. Findings and limits, study-wide: When patients were compared with controls, a handful of TRBV segments were more frequent, TRBV5-6, TRBV5-1 and TRBV20-1 among them.

What these receptors recognize is not known. Tagging with unique molecular identifiers was a feature of the TCR beta cDNA libraries. TCRdb ran MiXCR on the PCR reads and lists one entry per CDR3 protein. The sample carries 750,000 to 950,000 distinct CDR3 sequences, under 60% recorded once. The sequenced sample was blood. Every receptor here comes from a girl between 5 and 17 years old with multiple sclerosis.

This clonotype was observed a few times. V is TRBV5-1 and J is TRBJ2-5; 7 nucleotides agree with TRBD1. V shed 4 bases and J 11 bases; nucleotides not matched to a gene: 17. The CDR3 has 15 amino acids. Germline V gene lookup returns CDR1 SGHRS and CDR2 YFSETQ. CDR3 coding DNA: TGCGCCAGCAGCCCTGACAGGGAGTCGATTTACAAGCAGTACTTC. This sequence encodes CASSPDRESIYKQYF.

The table lists this clonotype with a count of one. The CDR3, as DNA: TGTGCCAGCAGTGCCCGATACTCGTGGGAGCAGTACTTC. This gives the protein CASSARYSWEQYF. The J gene is TRBJ2-4, the V gene TRBV28, with D maybe TRBD2 (5 bases). This CDR3 is built from 13 residues. Germline loops: CDR1 MDHEN, CDR2 SYDVKM. Trimming left V 5 bases short and J 13 bases short, with 18 bases between.

This chain joins TRBV10-3 and TRBJ1-4; D is perhaps TRBD1 (5 bases). Trimming stripped 4 bases from V and 6 bases from J, with 15 bases between. The CDR3 has 15 amino acids. Germline V gives CDR1 ENHRY, CDR2 SYGVKD. CDR3 in DNA: TGTGCCATCAGTGGGGGGACCACGGGAGATGAAAAACTGTTTTTT. Residues: CAISGGTTGDEKLFF.

This rearrangement joins TRBV11-2 to TRBJ2-7; TRBD2 might be the D (5 bases). The CDR3 has 14 residues. In germline, CDR1 is SGHAT, CDR2 FQNNGV. Trimming removed 4 bases at V and 4 bases at J, with 14 bases between. The CDR3 is CASSSGRGFYEQYF. For the CDR3, the DNA is TGTGCCAGCAGCTCCGGGCGCGGGTTTTACGAGCAGTACTTC.

In its sample, this clonotype was seen a few times. The rearrangement uses TRBV28 and TRBJ2-7; 8 nucleotides match TRBD2. Trimming cost V 6 bases and J 5 bases; bases outside gene matches: 12. Germline V gene lookup returns CDR1 MDHEN and CDR2 SYDVKM. The CDR3 has 15 amino acids. CDR3 DNA sequence: TGTGCCAGCAGGGGGCCGAAGCGGGAGACCAACGAGCAGTACTTC. Its translation: CASRGPKRETNEQYF.

This chain joins TRBV6-1 and TRBJ2-7; D possibly matches TRBD1 or TRBD2 (5 bases each). The CDR3 is 18 residues long. Trimming cost V 8 bases and J 0 bases, with 26 bases left between them. Germline V gives CDR1 MNHNS, CDR2 SASEGT. CDR3 sequence reads: CASRTPIKGRGNSYEQYF. The DNA for the CDR3 is TGTGCCAGCCGAACGCCGATAAAGGGACGAGGTAACTCCTACGAGCAGTACTTC.

The chain employs TRBV5-1 and TRBJ2-3; TRBD2 matches at 10 bases. The CDR3 length is 16 residues. The junction had 11 bases not matched to a gene; V was cut back by 6 bases and J by 4 bases. Germline-derived CDR1 and CDR2 are SGHRS and YFSETQ. The CDR3 reads CASNTGLAGVSDTQYF. CDR3 sequence (DNA): TGCGCCAGCAACACAGGGCTAGCGGGAGTTTCAGATACGCAGTATTTT.

This clonotype occurred a few times. V is TRBV7-2 and J is TRBJ2-1, with 8 bases that match TRBD2. The CDR3 has 16 residues. The germline gives CDR1 SGHTA, CDR2 FQGNSA. J was trimmed by 4 bases and V by 1 base; bases with no gene match: 6. CDR3 sequence reads: CASSLGLAIFYNEQFF. CDR3 coding DNA: TGTGCCAGCAGCTTAGGACTAGCGATATTTTACAATGAGCAGTTCTTC.

The chain combines TRBV6-1 with TRBJ2-4; TRBD1 matches 7 bases. Germline CDR1 reads MNHNS; CDR2 reads SASEGT. The CDR3 extends over 14 amino acids. Losses at the gene ends were 6 bases for V and 1 base for J; bases not matched to a gene: 3. The CDR3 nucleotides are TGTGCCAGCAGGGTACAGGGGGCCAAAAACATTCAGTACTTC. Translating gives CASRVQGAKNIQYF.

This clonotype was recorded many times. The rearrangement links TRBV19 to TRBJ2-1; D not resolved. CDR3 length: 13 amino acids. V dropped 2 bases and J dropped 6 bases, with 8 bases sitting between them. Germline-derived CDR1 and CDR2 are LNHDA and SQIVND (reference sequence). In nucleotides, the CDR3 is TGTGCCAGTAGTATACTATCGGTCAATGAGCAGTTCTTC. Protein sequence: CASSILSVNEQFF.

CDR3: CASSQEGRTGDIKPQHF. In DNA form, the CDR3 reads TGCGCCAGCAGCCAAGAGGGCCGTACAGGGGATATTAAGCCCCAGCATTTT. The J gene is TRBJ1-5, the V gene TRBV4-1; 7 bases line up with TRBD1. This CDR3 contains 17 residues. V lost 0 bases and J lost 8; bases outside the gene matches: 13. In germline, CDR1 is MGHRA, CDR2 YSYEKL.

This chain uses TRBV24-1 with TRBJ2-7; D is perhaps TRBD1 or TRBD2 (6 bases each). The V and J ends lost 3 bases and 3 bases respectively, with 17 bases between them. Germline V CDR1 and CDR2: KGHDR, SFDVKD. This CDR3 has 16 amino acids. The DNA of the CDR3 is TGTGCCACCAGTGATGCGTCCCCGAGGGGGGTCTACGAGCAGTACTTC. Protein: CATSDASPRGVYEQYF.

This clonotype was observed a few times. The chain is built from TRBV29-1 and TRBJ2-5; D remains ambiguous. V lost 4 bases to trimming and J lost 5 bases, with 11 bases between them. The CDR3 spans 12 residues. CDR1 is SQVTM and CDR2 is ANQGSEA in the germline V gene. The chain's CDR3 is CSVAYLQETQYF. DNA for the CDR3: TGCAGCGTTGCTTATCTGCAGGAGACCCAGTACTTC. The whole variable domain, filled in from reference TRBV29-1 and TRBJ2-5, reads SAVISQKPSRDICQRGTSLTIQCQVDSQVTMMFWYRQQPGQSLTLIATANQGSEATYESGFVIDKFPISRPNLTFSTLTVSNMSPEDSSIYLCSVAYLQETQYFGPGTRLLVL.

The chain uses TRBV10-3 and TRBJ2-3; D might be TRBD2 (6 bases). Trimming left V 6 bases short and J 4 bases short, with 20 bases between. This CDR3 contains 16 residues. The V gene's germline CDR1 is ENHRY and CDR2 SYGVKD. The CDR3 region has the DNA TGTGCCATCAGCCCGATGGCCGGGACTCATGCAGATACGCAGTATTTT. Translation gives CAISPMAGTHADTQYF.

The V gene is TRBV28, the J gene TRBJ2-5; 7 bases match TRBD2. J was trimmed by 4 bases and V by 5 bases; bases with no gene match: 7. Germline assignment: CDR1 MDHEN and CDR2 SYDVKM. This CDR3 region has 14 residues. The CDR3 sequence is CASSKTSLGETQYF. For the CDR3, the DNA is TGTGCCAGCAGTAAGACTAGCCTGGGAGAGACCCAGTACTTC.

The chain is built from TRBV7-6 and TRBJ1-2; D gene uncertain. CDR3 length equals 13 residues. Trimming removed 1 base from V and 6 bases from J, with 9 bases in between. Per germline, CDR1 SGHVS and CDR2 FNYEAQ. The CDR3 nucleotides read TGTGCCAGCAGCTTAGGACTGCGCCATGGCTACACCTTC. Translation: CASSLGLRHGYTF.

The chain uses TRBV27 and TRBJ2-7, with 7 bases matching TRBD1. The J call is uncertain, as TRBJ2-5 better fits the DNA end. The CDR3 length is 13 residues. Germline assignment: CDR1 MNHEY and CDR2 SMNVEV (reference sequence). For the CDR3, the DNA is TGTGCCAGCAAGGGGACAGAAACAGAGACCCAGTACTTC. This gives the protein CASKGTETETQYF.

The V call is TRBV10-3, the J call TRBJ2-3; D remains unclear. This CDR3 is 14 amino acids long. Trimming took 4 bases from V and 4 from J, leaving 12 bases between them. Germline assignment: CDR1 ENHRY and CDR2 SYGVKD. For the CDR3, the DNA is TGTGCCATCAGTGGCGAAAGGGCCCCAGATACGCAGTATTTT. It is translated as CAISGERAPDTQYF.

V usage is TRBV12-3 or TRBV12-4 and J usage is TRBJ2-5, with 11 nucleotides matching TRBD1. V lost 3 bases to trimming and J lost 3 bases; unmatched junction nucleotides: 9. This CDR3 is 17 amino acids long. CDR3 amino acids: CASSFGGQGARKETQYF. The CDR3, as DNA: TGTGCCAGCAGTTTCGGTGGACAGGGGGCAAGAAAAGAGACCCAGTACTTC.

J is TRBJ2-5 and V is TRBV24-1; TRBD1 agrees at 8 bases. The CDR3 sequence is 15 residues long. The J segment lost 4 bases and the V segment lost 7 bases, leaving 10 bases of the junction unmatched. Germline V lookup: CDR1 KGHDR, CDR2 SFDVKD. Here the CDR3 DNA reads TGTGCCACCAGCAGCAGGGGGCAGTTTGGAGAGACCCAGTACTTC. Translating it yields CATSSRGQFGETQYF.

This clonotype has more than one count but fewer than ten. The chain uses TRBV3-1 and TRBJ2-3; D is unclear. The CDR3 covers 18 residues. Germline V gene data show CDR1 as LGHDT and CDR2 as YNNKEL (reference sequence). V shed 1 base and J shed 3 bases, with 20 bases lying between them. The DNA of the CDR3 is TGTGCCAGCAGCCAAGTGTCACTAACCTCAGGTTCGACAGATACGCAGTATTTT. Translation: CASSQVSLTSGSTDTQYF.

The rearrangement joins TRBV29-1 to TRBJ2-1; D not certain. CDR3 length: 14 amino acids. Trimming left V 6 bases short and J 6 bases short, with 18 bases between. The germline V gene encodes CDR1 SQVTM and CDR2 ANQGSEA. The DNA for the CDR3 is TGCAGCGTGGCTCCCCGGGCTGGGCGCAATGAGCAGTTCTTC. This encodes CSVAPRAGRNEQFF.

The chain links TRBV19 to TRBJ2-5; no clear D gene. Germline V CDR1 and CDR2: LNHDA, SQIVND (reference sequence). The CDR3 is made up of 16 amino acids. Trimming took 1 base from V and 2 from J, leaving 14 bases between them. The CDR3 region is CASSIAERLRQETQYF. CDR3 DNA: TGTGCCAGTAGTATAGCGGAGCGACTCAGGCAAGAGACCCAGTACTTC. Filled out from reference TRBV19 and TRBJ2-5, the complete variable domain reads DGGITQSPKYLFRKEGQNVTLSCEQNLNHDAMYWYRQDPGQGLRLIYYSQIVNDFQKGDIAEGYSVSREKKESFPLTVTSAQKNPTAFYLCASSIAERLRQETQYFGPGTRLLVL.

The chain is built from TRBV7-2 and TRBJ2-5; TRBD2 matches at 7 bases. Germline-derived CDR1 and CDR2 are SGHTA and FQGNSA. The CDR3 contains 14 residues. V lost 4 bases and J lost 4; bases outside the gene matches: 6. CDR3 sequence: CASSSRSGGETQYF. The DNA of the CDR3 is TGTGCCAGCAGCTCTAGGTCGGGAGGAGAGACCCAGTACTTC.

In this sample, this clonotype turned up many times. V is TRBV5-1 and J is TRBJ2-7; possibly TRBD2 for D (5 bases). The CDR3 sequence is 14 residues long. Trimming took 0 bases from V and 2 from J, leaving 9 bases between them. Germline assignment: CDR1 SGHRS and CDR2 YFSETQ. The DNA of the CDR3 is TGCGCCAGCAGCTTGGAGAGTAGCGCCTACGAGCAGTACTTC. Protein: CASSLESSAYEQYF.

For the CDR3, the DNA is TGTGCCAGCAGGGGTCTAAGCACAGATACGCAGTATTTT. Encoded protein: CASRGLSTDTQYF. The rearrangement joins TRBV7-2 to TRBJ2-3; D unclear. Germline CDR1 SGHTA, CDR2 FQGNSA. This CDR3 is built from 13 residues. Trimming left V 6 bases short and J 0 bases short, with 7 bases between.

The chain carries TRBV5-6 and TRBJ2-7; no clear D gene. V gave up 4 bases and J gave up 2 bases, with 13 bases separating them. Germline loops: CDR1 SGHDT, CDR2 YYEEEE. The CDR3 contains 14 residues. CDR3 DNA: TGTGCCAGCAGCCTCGTCGCTAACACCTACGAGCAGTACTTC. It yields the protein CASSLVANTYEQYF.

The chain recombines TRBV20-1 with TRBJ2-1, with TRBD2 as a possible D gene (6 bases). V lost 2 bases to trimming and J lost 6 bases, with 14 bases between them. The CDR3 contains 14 residues. The germline V gene has CDR1 DFQATT and CDR2 SNEGSKA (reference sequence). The CDR3 is CSARFGGGSNEQFF. As DNA, the CDR3 is TGCAGTGCTAGATTCGGGGGAGGATCCAATGAGCAGTTCTTC.